These T cell receptor beta chains were read from a single sample in a study of beta chain features in type 1 diabetes. The protocol was immunoSEQ multiplex PCR, while the TCRdb copy is restricted to in-frame clones and leaves out a portion. The repertoire holds about 700,000 clones, 10% to 15% seen once, with about 0.02% in the top ten. Specimen: naive CD4+ T cells from blood. The receptors were sampled from a young man with type 1 diabetes. The CDR3 runs from the conserved cysteine through the conserved F or W. D genes are given only for firm matches. Some rows have no size entry. The others give once, few or many, or a class for an expanded clone.

TRBD1	TRBV9	few	TRBJ2-1	TGTGCCAGCAGCCCCCCGGGTGGGGACAGCCTCTACAATGAGCAGTTCTTC	CASSPPGGDSLYNEQFF
TRBD1	TRBV6-5	few	TRBJ2-1	TGTGCCAGCAGTCCCCGGACAGGGGCCTACAATGAGCAGTTCTTC	CASSPRTGAYNEQFF
TRBD1	TRBV6-1	few	TRBJ2-5	TGTGCCAGCAGATCGGGACAGGGAGAGACCCAGTACTTC	CASRSGQGETQYF
TRBD1	TRBV10-3	NA	TRBJ2-7	TGTGCCATCAGTGACCCCCTCGACAGGGTTGTTTACGAGCAGTACTTC	CAISDPLDRVVYEQYF
NA	TRBV29-1	few	TRBJ2-3	TGCAGCGTTGAAGAACGTGCAGGCACAGATACGCAGTATTTT	CSVEERAGTDTQYF
NA	TRBV5-5	few	TRBJ1-5	TGTGCCAGCAGCTTGGCCGACAGCCATAATCAGCCCCAGCATTTT	CASSLADSHNQPQHF
NA	TRBV5-4	NA	TRBJ2-3	TGTGCCAGCAGCGTCGGGCAGCCCACAGATACGCAGTATTTT	CASSVGQPTDTQYF
NA	TRBV7-9	few	TRBJ1-2	TGTGCCAGCAGCTTGGACTCTGCTTGGGATGGCTACACCTTC	CASSLDSAWDGYTF
TRBD1	TRBV9	few	TRBJ1-4	TGTGCCAGCAGCTCGGACAGGGGGAAACTTAATGAAAAACTGTTTTTT	CASSSDRGKLNEKLFF
TRBD1	TRBV6-1	NA	TRBJ1-6	TGTGCCAGTACTTTCACGGGGACAGCGAATTCACCCCTCCACTTT	CASTFTGTANSPLHF
NA	TRBV2	few	TRBJ2-5	TGTGCCAGCAGTGAGGCCCCCGAGACCCAGTACTTC	CASSEAPETQYF
NA	TRBV5-1	few	TRBJ1-1	TGCGCCAGCAGCTTGACGCCCTCGGGCACTGAAGCTTTCTTT	CASSLTPSGTEAFF
TRBD1	TRBV30	once	TRBJ2-6	TGTGCCTGGATTTGTACAGGGACAGGTTCCTTTGGGGCCAACGTCCTGACTTTC	CAWICTGTGSFGANVLTF
NA	TRBV11-3	NA	TRBJ2-5	TGTGCCAGCACACCTCCGGGGTCAGAGACCCAGTACTTC	CASTPPGSETQYF
NA	TRBV9	NA	TRBJ2-5	TGTGCCAGCAGCCCCCAGGGGCCCTCTCTCGCCCAGTACTTC	CASSPQGPSLAQYF
NA	TRBV6-1	NA	TRBJ1-1	TGTGCCAGCAGTGAATTGAACACTGAAGCTTTCTTT	CASSELNTEAFF
TRBD1	TRBV30	NA	TRBJ2-3	TGTGCCTGGAGGGCCGGACAGGGGTTATTCGATACGCAGTATTTT	CAWRAGQGLFDTQYF
NA	TRBV30	NA	TRBJ2-1	TGTGCCTGGAGTGAAGGCGATGAGCAGTTCTTC	CAWSEGDEQFF
NA	TRBV4-1	many	TRBJ2-6	TGCGCCAGCAGCCAGCCCGGGGCGGGGTCTTCTGGGGCCAACGTCCTGACTTTC	CASSQPGAGSSGANVLTF
TRBD1	TRBV18	NA	TRBJ1-2	TGTGCCAGCTCACCCGATCGGGACAGGGGGACCGCCTTC	CASSPDRDRGTAF
NA	TRBV7-3	NA	TRBJ2-1	TGTGCCAGCAGCCCTCATATGGGGAATGAGCAGTTCTTC	CASSPHMGNEQFF
NA	TRBV30	NA	TRBJ1-5	TGTGCCTGGAGTGTAGGGGGTAGCAATCAGCCCCAGCATTTT	CAWSVGGSNQPQHF
NA	TRBV27	NA	TRBJ1-2	TGTGCCAGCAGTCCAAAGGTGAGCGGTCGGGATGGCTACACCTTC	CASSPKVSGRDGYTF
NA	TRBV27	NA	TRBJ1-5	TGTGCCAGCTCAGTCCTCGATGGCGGTCAGCCCCAGCATTTT	CASSVLDGGQPQHF
TRBD1	TRBV6-6	NA	TRBJ2-7	TGTGCCAGCAGCCCGGGACAGGGGATTTCCTACGAGCAGTACTTC	CASSPGQGISYEQYF
TRBD1	TRBV2	NA	TRBJ2-5	TGTGCCAGCAGGGCCTTTGACAGGGACCAAGAGACCCAGTACTTC	CASRAFDRDQETQYF
NA	TRBV30	few	TRBJ2-6	TGTGCCTGGAGTGTAGGGGGAACCTCTGGGGCCAACGTCCTGACTTTC	CAWSVGGTSGANVLTF
NA	TRBV12-5	NA	TRBJ2-3	TGTGCTAGTGGTTCAGGGGGACTGCAGTATTTT	CASGSGGLQYF
NA	TRBV4-1	NA	TRBJ1-2	TGCGCCAGCAGGCCCCCTGGGGAGGACTATGGCTACACCTTC	CASRPPGEDYGYTF
NA	TRBV30	few	TRBJ1-2	TGTGCCTGGAGTCCACCAGGGTTAGGCTACACCTTC	CAWSPPGLGYTF
NA	TRBV7-3	NA	TRBJ1-6	TGTGCCAGCAGCTTACAGGGGCCGAATTCACCCCTCCACTTT	CASSLQGPNSPLHF
NA	TRBV27	NA	TRBJ2-5	TGTGCCAGCAGTTCACTCAGGGGTCGGCAAGAGACCCAGTACTTC	CASSSLRGRQETQYF
NA	TRBV2	NA	TRBJ2-1	TGTGCCAGCAGTGATTGGTCCAGCTACAATGAGCAGTTCTTC	CASSDWSSYNEQFF
TRBD1	TRBV18	NA	TRBJ1-2	TGTGCCAGCTCGCCGGACAGGGCCCCGTATGGCTACACCTTC	CASSPDRAPYGYTF
NA	TRBV7-9	few	TRBJ2-7	TGTGCCAGCAGCACCCGACAGCCGTACGAGCAGTACTTC	CASSTRQPYEQYF
NA	TRBV5-1	few	TRBJ2-7	TGCGCCAGCAGCGAATCGGGCTACGAGCAGTACTTC	CASSESGYEQYF
NA	TRBV25-1	NA	TRBJ1-4	TGTGCCAGCAGTGACCCCGGGCAGGGAAGCGAAAAACTGTTTTTT	CASSDPGQGSEKLFF
NA	TRBV10-3	few	TRBJ2-2	TGTGCCATCAGGGGAACCACGGCCGGGGAGCTGTTTTTT	CAIRGTTAGELFF
NA	TRBV27	once	TRBJ1-5	TGTGCCAGCGGCGGGATAGGGGCTGGCAATCAGCCCCAGCATTTT	CASGGIGAGNQPQHF
NA	TRBV5-1	few	TRBJ2-7	TGCGCCAGCAGCTTGTCAGGCCATCGTTCCTACGAGCAGTACTTC	CASSLSGHRSYEQYF
NA	TRBV4-1	few	TRBJ1-5	TGCGCCAGCAGCCAAGATTTGTCCCGGGGCAATCAGCCCCAGCATTTT	CASSQDLSRGNQPQHF
TRBD2	TRBV28	NA	TRBJ2-1	TGTGCCAGCAGTTTAACTAGCGGGAGCTCCTACAATGAGCAGTTCTTC	CASSLTSGSSYNEQFF
TRBD1	TRBV6-6	NA	TRBJ2-5	TGTGCCAGCAGTTACGAGGGACAGGGCTTGCAGACCCAGTACTTC	CASSYEGQGLQTQYF
NA	TRBV7-9	few	TRBJ2-7	TGTGCCAGCAGCTTAACTGGCCTGACTTACGAGCAGTACTTC	CASSLTGLTYEQYF
NA	TRBV5-1	NA	TRBJ1-5	TGCGCCAGCAGCTTGGACGGGGACCAGCCCCAGCATTTT	CASSLDGDQPQHF
NA	TRBV7-9	few	TRBJ2-1	TGTGCCAGCAGCCAGGGACCTAGCTCCTACAATGAGCAGTTCTTC	CASSQGPSSYNEQFF
TRBD1	TRBV28	NA	TRBJ1-2	TGTGCCAGCAGTCCCCAGGACAGGGATTATGGCTACACCTTC	CASSPQDRDYGYTF
NA	TRBV29-1	few	TRBJ2-3	TGCAGCGTGAAGAGGGGGGGGAAGACAGATACGCAGTATTTT	CSVKRGGKTDTQYF
NA	TRBV7-6	NA	TRBJ2-7	TGTGCCAGCAGCTTAGTAATGGACGAGCAGTACTTC	CASSLVMDEQYF
NA	TRBV5-1	few	TRBJ2-3	TGCGCCAGCAGCTTGAGCCGGGTCTCGGATACGCAGTATTTT	CASSLSRVSDTQYF
TRBD2	TRBV30	NA	TRBJ2-1	TGTGCCTGGAGTAGTAGCGGGGCCCACTACAATGAGCAGTTCTTC	CAWSSSGAHYNEQFF
NA	TRBV27	NA	TRBJ2-2	TGTGCCAGCAGTTTATACAACGCCGGGGAGCTGTTTTTT	CASSLYNAGELFF
TRBD1	TRBV6-5	NA	TRBJ1-3	TGTGCCAGCGCACTTCAGGGGGCTGGAAACACCATATATTTT	CASALQGAGNTIYF
TRBD1	TRBV19	NA	TRBJ1-2	TGTGCCAGTAGTATACCCCAGGGGGATCTTGGTGGCTACACCTTC	CASSIPQGDLGGYTF
NA	TRBV29-1	few	TRBJ2-3	TGCAGCGTTGGGCGGGACCCGACTAGCACAGATACGCAGTATTTT	CSVGRDPTSTDTQYF